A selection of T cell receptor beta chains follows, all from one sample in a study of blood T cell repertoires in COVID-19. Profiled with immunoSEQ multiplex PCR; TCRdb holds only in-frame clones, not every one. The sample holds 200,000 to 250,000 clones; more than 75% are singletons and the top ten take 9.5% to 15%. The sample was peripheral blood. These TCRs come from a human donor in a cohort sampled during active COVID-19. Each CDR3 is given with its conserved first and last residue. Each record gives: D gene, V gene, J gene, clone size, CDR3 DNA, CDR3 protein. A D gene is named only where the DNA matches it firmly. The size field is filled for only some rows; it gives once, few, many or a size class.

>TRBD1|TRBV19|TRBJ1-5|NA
TGTGCCAGTAAGGACGGGACAGAAAATCAGCCCCAGCATTTT
CASKDGTENQPQHF
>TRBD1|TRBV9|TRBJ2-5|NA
TGTGCCAGCAGCGACGACAGGGGGCAGAGGGAGACCCAGTACTTC
CASSDDRGQRETQYF
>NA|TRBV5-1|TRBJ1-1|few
TGCGCCAGCAGCTCCCAGGGGCGTATGAACACTGAAGCTTTCTTT
CASSSQGRMNTEAFF
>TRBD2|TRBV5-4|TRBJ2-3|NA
TGTGCCAGCAGCTTTGGGGCCGGTAGACCGGGGGGGCCGGGAGATACGCAGTATTTT
CASSFGAGRPGGPGDTQYF
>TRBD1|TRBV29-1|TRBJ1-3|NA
TGCAGCGTCCGCTCAGGGGGAAGGGACACCATATATTTT
CSVRSGGRDTIYF
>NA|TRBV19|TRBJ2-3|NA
TGTGCCAGTAGTATAGTGGACAGTAACACAGATACGCAGTATTTT
CASSIVDSNTDTQYF
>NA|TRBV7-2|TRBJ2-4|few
TGTGCCAGCAGCTACAGTGGGGCCCTAGCCAAAAACATTCAGTACTTC
CASSYSGALAKNIQYF
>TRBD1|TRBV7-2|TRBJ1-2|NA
TGTGCCAGCAGCCTTAGGACAGGGGGAGGCTATGGCTACACCTTC
CASSLRTGGGYGYTF
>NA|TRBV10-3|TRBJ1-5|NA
TGTGCCATCAGAGAAGCCTTGAGTGGTCAGCCCCAGCATTTT
CAIREALSGQPQHF
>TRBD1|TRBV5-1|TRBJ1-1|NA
TGCGCCAGCAGCCTCACCACAGGGGTTATTGCTTTCTTT
CASSLTTGVIAFF
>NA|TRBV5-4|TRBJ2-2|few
TGTGCCAGCAGCCAGGGGGGTAGGGGGAGTGACGGGGAGCTGTTTTTT
CASSQGGRGSDGELFF
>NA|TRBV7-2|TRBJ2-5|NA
TGTGCCAGCAGCTTAGTTTTCAGTGAGACCCAGTACTTC
CASSLVFSETQYF
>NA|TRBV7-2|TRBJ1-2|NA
TGTGCCAGCAGCTTAGAGGGGGGGAACTATGGCTACACCTTC
CASSLEGGNYGYTF
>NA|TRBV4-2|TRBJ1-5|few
TGTGCCAGCAGCCAAGCGGGGAATGACAATCAGCCCCAGCATTTT
CASSQAGNDNQPQHF
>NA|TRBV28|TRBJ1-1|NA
TGTGCCAGCAGTTTAGGGGGGGTACGGAACACTGAAGCTTTCTTT
CASSLGGVRNTEAFF
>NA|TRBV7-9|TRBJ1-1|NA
TGTGCCAGCAGCTTGCGGCGGGACACTGAAGCTTTCTTT
CASSLRRDTEAFF
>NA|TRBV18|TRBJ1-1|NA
TGTGCCAGCTCACCACCGGGGGGCACTGAAGCTTTCTTT
CASSPPGGTEAFF
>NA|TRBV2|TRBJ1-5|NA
TGTGCCAGCAGCCAAGACAGACCACAACTTGAGCCCCAGCATTTT
CASSQDRPQLEPQHF
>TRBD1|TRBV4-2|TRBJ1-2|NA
TGTGCCAGCAGCCAAAGGGACAGGGGTTTTTCTGGCTACACCTTC
CASSQRDRGFSGYTF
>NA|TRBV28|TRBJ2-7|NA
TGTGCCAGCAGCTCACCCCCCCGACAGGTAACCTACGAGCAGTACTTC
CASSSPPRQVTYEQYF
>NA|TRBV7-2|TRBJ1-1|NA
TGTGCCAGCAGCTTTCTCTCGGGTCTCATGAACACTGAAGCTTTCTTT
CASSFLSGLMNTEAFF
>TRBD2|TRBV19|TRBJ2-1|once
TGTGCCAGTAGCCTTGACTCGACTAGCGGAGTCTACAATGAGCAGTTCTTC
CASSLDSTSGVYNEQFF
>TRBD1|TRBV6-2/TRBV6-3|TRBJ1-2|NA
TGTGCCAGCAGTTACTCCGACAGGGGGGTAGGCTACACCTTC
CASSYSDRGVGYTF
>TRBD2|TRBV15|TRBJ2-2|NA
TGTGCCACCAGCAGAGATCGACGTGGACTAGTGAACACCGGGGAGCTGTTTTTT
CATSRDRRGLVNTGELFF
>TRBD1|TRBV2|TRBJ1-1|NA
TGTGCCATCGGCACGGGACAGCTTTTTGCTGAAGCTTTCTTT
CAIGTGQLFAEAFF
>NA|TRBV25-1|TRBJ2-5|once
TGTGCCAGCAGTGGGGCGGGCTTAAAAGAGACCCAGTACTTC
CASSGAGLKETQYF
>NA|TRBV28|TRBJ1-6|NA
TGTGCCAGCGGAGATAGAAGCGATTATAATTCACCCCTCCACTTT
CASGDRSDYNSPLHF
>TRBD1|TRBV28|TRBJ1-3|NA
TGTGCCAGCAGTTCCACAGGGGCTGGAAACACCATATATTTT
CASSSTGAGNTIYF
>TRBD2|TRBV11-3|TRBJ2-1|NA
TGTGCCAGCAGCTTACGGGGACTAGCGTACAATGAGCAGTTCTTC
CASSLRGLAYNEQFF
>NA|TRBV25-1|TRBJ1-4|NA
TGTGCCAGCAGTGACGGAGCGGGGGTCGAAACTAATGAAAAACTGTTTTTT
CASSDGAGVETNEKLFF
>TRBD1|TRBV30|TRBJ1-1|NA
TGTGCCTGGAGGGACAGGACCGAAGCTTTCTTT
CAWRDRTEAFF